The rows below give T cell receptor beta chains drawn from one sample of a study of tumor and adjacent non-tumor tissue in lung cancer. TCRdb processed the multiplex PCR reads anew with MiXCR; each CDR3 protein has one entry. The data contain fewer than 120,000 distinct CDR3 sequences, around 82% of them seen just once; the ten biggest clones take up more than 20%. What was sequenced was lung tumor tissue. The receptor source for this set is a man in his sixties or seventies with non-small cell lung cancer. Each CDR3 is given with its conserved first and last residue. The order of the fields is CDR3 DNA, CDR3 protein, clone size, D gene, V gene, CDR3 length, J gene. The D gene is left open where the match is weak. The listing skips clone size in some rows; elsewhere it reads once, few, many or a size class.

DNA: TGCGCAAGCAGCATTAAGACCCAGTACTTC
CDR3: CASSIKTQYF
size: NA
D: NA
V: TRBV5-1
length: 10
J: TRBJ2-5

DNA: TGTGCCAGCAGCGCTACCGTGACAGGGGTCCTCGGAAACATTCAGTACTTC
CDR3: CASSATVTGVLGNIQYF
size: NA
D: TRBD1
V: TRBV5-6
length: 17
J: TRBJ2-4

DNA: TGTGCCACTAAAAAGGACAGACGAAAAGAGACCCAGTACTTC
CDR3: CATKKDRRKETQYF
size: many
D: NA
V: TRBV21-1
length: 14
J: TRBJ2-5

DNA: TGCGCCACCAGCCAAACTCCCGGCGGGGGGAAAGAGACCCAGTACTTC
CDR3: CATSQTPGGGKETQYF
size: NA
D: TRBD2
V: TRBV11-2
length: 16
J: TRBJ2-5

DNA: NA
CDR3: CSADVAGGSGKLLF
size: NA
D: NA
V: TRBV29-1
length: 14
J: TRBJ2-2

DNA: TGTGCCAGCAGCTTCGGCAGTATGAACACTGAAGCTTTCTTT
CDR3: CASSFGSMNTEAFF
size: many
D: NA
V: TRBV7-9
length: 14
J: TRBJ1-1

DNA: TGTGCCAGCAAACTAGGAGTCTACGAGCAGTACTTC
CDR3: CASKLGVYEQYF
size: once
D: NA
V: TRBV5-6
length: 12
J: TRBJ2-7

DNA: TGTGCCAGCAGGGGCAGCGGGAGCGAGACCCAGTACTTC
CDR3: CASRGSGSETQYF
size: NA
D: TRBD2
V: TRBV6-2/TRBV6-3
length: 13
J: TRBJ2-5

DNA: TGTGTCAGCAGCTTAATAGGTGGAACGTCTAACGAAAAACTGTTTTTT
CDR3: CVSSLIGGTSNEKLFF
size: NA
D: NA
V: TRBV11-3
length: 16
J: TRBJ1-4

DNA: TGTGCCAGCAGGAATACTGCCTGGACTCGGGGGAGTGAGCAGTACTTC
CDR3: CASRNTAWTRGSEQYF
size: NA
D: NA
V: TRBV6-2/TRBV6-3
length: 16
J: TRBJ2-7

DNA: TGTGCCAGCAGTTACTCGATTGGGGGTACAAGAGCGATCAATCAGCACCAGCATTTT
CDR3: CASSYSIGGTRAINQHQHF
size: NA
D: NA
V: TRBV6-2/TRBV6-3
length: 19
J: TRBJ1-5

DNA: TGTGCCAGCAGCCTCCCAGGGACTAGCGGGGGCTGCAATGAGCATTTCTTC
CDR3: CASSLPGTSGGCNEHFF
size: NA
D: TRBD2
V: TRBV11-3
length: 17
J: TRBJ2-1

DNA: TGTCCCAGCAGTGTCGGGGTTCCGTTCTACGAGCAGTACTTC
CDR3: CPSSVGVPFYEQYF
size: NA
D: NA
V: TRBV6-1
length: 14
J: TRBJ2-7

DNA: TGTGCCAGCAGTGAGGGCCGGGACACCTATGATGAGCAGTTCTTC
CDR3: CASSEGRDTYDEQFF
size: NA
D: NA
V: TRBV6-1
length: 15
J: TRBJ2-1

DNA: TGTGCCAGCAGCCTAGCCCCATGGTCAAATACGCAGTTTTTT
CDR3: CASSLAPWSNTQFF
size: NA
D: NA
V: TRBV11-2
length: 14
J: TRBJ2-3

DNA: TGTGCCATCAGCTGGACAGGCACTGAAGCTTTCTTT
CDR3: CAISWTGTEAFF
size: NA
D: TRBD1
V: TRBV7-2
length: 12
J: TRBJ1-1

DNA: TGCAGTGGCACAGGGACAAAAAATGAAAAACTGTTTTTT
CDR3: CSGTGTKNEKLFF
size: NA
D: NA
V: TRBV20-1
length: 13
J: TRBJ1-4

DNA: TGCAGTGCTAGTCGACCTCCGGGACTAGGGGGTGAGCAGTTCTTC
CDR3: CSASRPPGLGGEQFF
size: many
D: TRBD2
V: TRBV20-1
length: 15
J: TRBJ2-1

DNA: TGTGCCAGCTCTAGAACTCCTAGTAGAGATACGCAGTATTTT
CDR3: CASSRTPSRDTQYF
size: NA
D: NA
V: TRBV28
length: 14
J: TRBJ2-3

DNA: TGTGCTAGCAGTGGCGGACATGGGCATGGCTACACCTTC
CDR3: CASSGGHGHGYTF
size: NA
D: NA
V: TRBV6-1
length: 13
J: TRBJ1-2

DNA: TGTGCCAACAGCTTGGTATCTGGTAGCTCTCTCACCTACGAGCAGTACTTC
CDR3: CANSLVSGSSLTYEQYF
size: NA
D: NA
V: TRBV5-5
length: 17
J: TRBJ2-7

DNA: TGTGCCACCAGCCCGGGATCGGTCGAGACCCAGTACTTC
CDR3: CATSPGSVETQYF
size: NA
D: NA
V: TRBV5-6
length: 13
J: TRBJ2-5

DNA: TGCAGCGCTGGACTAGCGGGTTCCTACAATGAGCAGTTCTTC
CDR3: CSAGLAGSYNEQFF
size: NA
D: TRBD2
V: TRBV29-1
length: 14
J: TRBJ2-1

DNA: TGTGCCAGCATAGGGGAGGGTTTTACTGACTATGGCGAGACCTTC
CDR3: CASIGEGFTDYGETF
size: NA
D: NA
V: TRBV6-6
length: 15
J: TRBJ1-2

DNA: TGTACCACGTCTGATCGGAGCACAGATACACAGTATTTT
CDR3: CTTSDRSTDTQYF
size: NA
D: NA
V: TRBV11-2
length: 13
J: TRBJ2-3

DNA: TGTGCCAGCAGGAAACAAATTTACAATAAGCACTTCTTC
CDR3: CASRKQIYNKHFF
size: NA
D: NA
V: TRBV6-5
length: 13
J: TRBJ2-1

DNA: TGTGCCAGTCTGGTCTCTCACTCCTACAATGAGCAGTTCTTC
CDR3: CASLVSHSYNEQFF
size: NA
D: NA
V: TRBV6-4
length: 14
J: TRBJ2-1

DNA: TGTGCCAGCACTTTAGACAGGGAGAGTGGCTACGCCTTC
CDR3: CASTLDRESGYAF
size: NA
D: TRBD1
V: TRBV6-5
length: 13
J: TRBJ1-2

DNA: TGTGCCAGCAGCCAAAGGGGCGGGAACAATAAGCTCCAGCATTTT
CDR3: CASSQRGGNNKLQHF
size: NA
D: NA
V: TRBV14
length: 15
J: TRBJ1-5

DNA: TGTGCCAGCAGCCCCCTATCAGGGTGGACCGGGGAGCTGTTTTTT
CDR3: CASSPLSGWTGELFF
size: NA
D: NA
V: TRBV11-2
length: 15
J: TRBJ2-2

DNA: TGTGCCAGCAACTTAAAGACGGGGTGGATGAACACTGAAGCATTCTTT
CDR3: CASNLKTGWMNTEAFF
size: NA
D: NA
V: TRBV11-3
length: 16
J: TRBJ1-1

DNA: TGTGCCAGCAAGCGGGAGGGTAGCACAGATACGCAGTATTTT
CDR3: CASKREGSTDTQYF
size: NA
D: TRBD2
V: TRBV2
length: 14
J: TRBJ2-3

DNA: TGCCGTGCTATAGATCGGATAGCAGGGGAGAAAAACACCATATATTTT
CDR3: CRAIDRIAGEKNTIYF
size: once
D: NA
V: TRBV20-1
length: 16
J: TRBJ1-3